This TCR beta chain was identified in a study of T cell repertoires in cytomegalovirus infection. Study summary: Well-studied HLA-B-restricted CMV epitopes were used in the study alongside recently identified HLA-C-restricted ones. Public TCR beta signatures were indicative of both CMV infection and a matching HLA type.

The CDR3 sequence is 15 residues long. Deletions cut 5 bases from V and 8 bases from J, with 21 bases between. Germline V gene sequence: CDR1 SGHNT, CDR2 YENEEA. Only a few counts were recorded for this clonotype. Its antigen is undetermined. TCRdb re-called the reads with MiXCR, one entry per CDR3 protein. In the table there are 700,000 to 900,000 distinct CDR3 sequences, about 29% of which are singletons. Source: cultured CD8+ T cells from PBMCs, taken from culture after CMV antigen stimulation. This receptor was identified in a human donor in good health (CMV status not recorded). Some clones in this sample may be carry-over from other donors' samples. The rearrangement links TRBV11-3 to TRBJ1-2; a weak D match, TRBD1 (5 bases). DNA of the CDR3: TGTGCCAGCAGCCCCTGGGACGGCCAACGGGAAGGCTACACCTTC. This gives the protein CASSPWDGQREGYTF.